The rows below give T cell receptor beta chains drawn from one sample of a study of immunodeficiency. Clones were read by immunoSEQ multiplex PCR, and TCRdb kept only the in-frame ones, dropping some. This sample has roughly 2,500 clones, with roughly 86% found just once. The sample comprised CD4+ T cells from blood. These receptors all come from a woman younger than 35 with POLD1 deficiency. Both conserved end residues are part of each CDR3. The D gene is left open where the match is weak. The listing skips clone size in some rows; elsewhere it reads once, few, many or a size class.

V	D	size	J	DNA	CDR3
TRBV4-2	-	-	TRBJ2-1	TGTGCCAGCAGCCAAAGGTTTCCAGCGGGCTACAATGAGCAGTTCTTC	CASSQRFPAGYNEQFF
TRBV19	-	-	TRBJ1-5	TGTGCCAGTAACCCTTCTCTGAGCAATCAGCCCCAGCATTTT	CASNPSLSNQPQHF
TRBV27	-	-	TRBJ2-5	TGTGCCAGCAGTTTAGTCAACGAAGAGACCCAGTACTTC	CASSLVNEETQYF
TRBV19	-	-	TRBJ2-5	TGTGCCAGTAGTTCCCAGGGTCAAGAGACCCAGTACTTC	CASSSQGQETQYF
TRBV21-1	-	-	TRBJ1-4	TGTGCCAGCAGCAAAGGCTCTGTACATGGGACACAACTGTTTTTT	CASSKGSVHGTQLFF
TRBV7-7	TRBD2	-	TRBJ2-3	TGTGCCAGCAGCTCGGGACTAGCGTACACAGATACGCAGTATTTT	CASSSGLAYTDTQYF
TRBV9	TRBD2	-	TRBJ2-3	TGTGCCAGTGACCCGGGGACTAGCGGCACAGATACGCAGTATTTT	CASDPGTSGTDTQYF
TRBV6-5	-	-	TRBJ1-2	TGTGCCACCACGGAGAGCGATCCACATGGCTACACCTTC	CATTESDPHGYTF
TRBV2	TRBD2	-	TRBJ2-5	TGTGCCAGCAATATCGGCGGGAGAGGACAAGAGACCCAGTACTTC	CASNIGGRGQETQYF
TRBV6-2/TRBV6-3	TRBD1	-	TRBJ2-3	TGTGCCAGCAGTCCAGGGGGCTCGGTAGATACGCAGTATTTT	CASSPGGSVDTQYF
TRBV7-8	-	-	TRBJ2-4	TGTGCCAGCAGCTTACGGAGACGGTATGAACTAGCCAAAAACATTCAGTACTTC	CASSLRRRYELAKNIQYF
TRBV7-9	-	-	TRBJ1-1	TGTGCCAGCAGCTTATTTCAAGGCCCACGGGGGCGTATGAACACTGAAGCTTTCTTT	CASSLFQGPRGRMNTEAFF
TRBV29-1	TRBD2	-	TRBJ2-3	TGCAGCTTCTGGAACGCGGGAGGAGGAGATACGCAGTATTTT	CSFWNAGGGDTQYF
TRBV2	TRBD1	-	TRBJ2-1	TGTGCCAGCAGTGAAGTGACAGGGATCTACAATGAGCAGTTCTTC	CASSEVTGIYNEQFF
TRBV28	-	once	TRBJ2-3	TGTGCCAGCAGTACAAGACGGCTTACCCGCACAGATACGCAGTATTTT	CASSTRRLTRTDTQYF
TRBV27	TRBD1	-	TRBJ2-7	TGTGCCAGCAGTTTCCTTCCCGGGACAGGGTACGAGCAGTACTTC	CASSFLPGTGYEQYF
TRBV5-1	-	few	TRBJ1-1	TGCGCCAGCAGCTTGGGGCAGCCAACTGAAGCTTTCTTT	CASSLGQPTEAFF
TRBV18	TRBD1	-	TRBJ2-7	TGTGCCAGCTCACTCGGGACAGGGGGCCGCGAGCAGTACTTC	CASSLGTGGREQYF
TRBV19	-	-	TRBJ2-6	TGTGCCAGTCTCTCTGGGGCCAACGTCCTGACTTTC	CASLSGANVLTF
TRBV5-4	-	-	TRBJ2-1	TGTGCCAGCAGATTGGAAAGAATTAATGAGCAGTTCTTC	CASRLERINEQFF
TRBV6-5	-	once	TRBJ2-3	TGTGCCAGCAGGACAGCTCGGCAGGATACGCAGTATTTT	CASRTARQDTQYF
TRBV3-1/TRBV3-2	TRBD2	-	TRBJ2-1	TGTGCCAGCAGCCGCGGACTAGCGGGAGACAATGAGCAGTTCTTC	CASSRGLAGDNEQFF
TRBV5-5	-	few	TRBJ2-1	TGTGCCAGCAGCTTGACTAGCTCCTACAATGAGCAGTTCTTC	CASSLTSSYNEQFF
TRBV3-1/TRBV3-2	TRBD1	-	TRBJ2-2	TGTGCCAGCAGCCAAGAACACTGGACAGGGGGTTACACCGGGGAGCTGTTTTTT	CASSQEHWTGGYTGELFF
TRBV5-1	-	-	TRBJ1-3	TGCGCCAGCAGCTTGGGGAACAGAAACACCATATATTTT	CASSLGNRNTIYF
TRBV10-1	TRBD2	-	TRBJ2-3	TGCGCCAGCAGTGAGGGGGCCCCGGGACTAGCGAAGACAGATACGCAGTATTTT	CASSEGAPGLAKTDTQYF
TRBV15	-	-	TRBJ1-2	TGTGCCACCAGCATGCGTAAGGGATCCGGTGGCTACACCTTC	CATSMRKGSGGYTF
TRBV7-9	-	-	TRBJ1-1	TGTGCCAGCAGACCCCAAGGGGGCACTGAAGCTTTCTTT	CASRPQGGTEAFF
TRBV7-9	-	few	TRBJ1-4	TGTGCCAGCAGCTATGGGGGGGCGAATAATGAAAAACTGTTTTTT	CASSYGGANNEKLFF
TRBV6-5	-	few	TRBJ1-2	TGTGCCAGCAGTTACGAGGTCCGGGGGTCCTATGGCTACACCTTC	CASSYEVRGSYGYTF
TRBV6-1	-	-	TRBJ1-5	TGTGCCAGCAGTGAAGTCCAGGGAGGGCAGCCCCAGCATTTT	CASSEVQGGQPQHF
TRBV6-5	-	-	TRBJ1-4	TGTGCCAGCAGTTCCGACAGGCGAAATAATGAAAAACTGTTTTTT	CASSSDRRNNEKLFF
TRBV3-1/TRBV3-2	TRBD2	-	TRBJ2-3	TGTGCCAGCAGCCCCGGACTAGCGGGAGGAGGGTACACAGATACGCAGTATTTT	CASSPGLAGGGYTDTQYF
TRBV7-3	TRBD2	-	TRBJ2-3	TGTGCCAGCAGCTTAAGCCCGACTAGCGGGAGGAGGGATACGCAGTATTTT	CASSLSPTSGRRDTQYF
TRBV4-1	TRBD1	-	TRBJ1-1	TGCGCCAGCAGGGACAGGGGGCTCATGAACACTGAAGCTTTCTTT	CASRDRGLMNTEAFF
TRBV15	-	-	TRBJ2-7	TGTGCCACCAGCAGAGATCGATGGTACGACGAGCAGTACTTC	CATSRDRWYDEQYF
TRBV6-6	-	-	TRBJ2-2	TGTGCCAGCAGTGGGGGACAAACCACCGGGGAGCTGTTTTTT	CASSGGQTTGELFF
TRBV11-3	-	-	TRBJ2-7	TGTGCCAGCAGCTTCGGGAAAGGGTGGAATATGCTCGAGCAGTACTTC	CASSFGKGWNMLEQYF
TRBV10-3	TRBD2	-	TRBJ2-3	TGTGCCATCAGGACTAGCGGGATCACAGATACGCAGTATTTT	CAIRTSGITDTQYF
TRBV7-8	-	-	TRBJ2-5	TGTGCCAGCAGTCGCAGGGAGGACGAGACCCAGTACTTC	CASSRREDETQYF
TRBV28	TRBD1	once	TRBJ2-7	TGTGCCAGCAGCTCTGGACAGGGATCCCACGAGCAGTACTTC	CASSSGQGSHEQYF
TRBV29-1	-	-	TRBJ2-7	TGCAGCGTTGTAGGGCCCCTACCCATCTACGAGCAGTACTTC	CSVVGPLPIYEQYF
TRBV24-1	TRBD1	-	TRBJ2-1	TGTGCCACCAACCCTGGGACAGGGGGCCAAAGAAACAATGAGCAGTTCTTC	CATNPGTGGQRNNEQFF
TRBV6-6	-	once	TRBJ2-1	TGTGCCAGCACCTTCTGGGGACTGGGAAATGAGCAGTTCTTC	CASTFWGLGNEQFF
TRBV19	-	-	TRBJ1-2	TGTGCCAGTTTGCCCCTCGGACAGCCCTCCTATGGCTACACCTTC	CASLPLGQPSYGYTF
TRBV6-5	TRBD1	-	TRBJ1-5	TGTGCCAGCAGTATTCCGACAGGGGGGCATCAGCCCCAGCATTTT	CASSIPTGGHQPQHF
TRBV29-1	-	-	TRBJ1-1	TGCAGCGCCGGAACAGGGAGGCGCACTGAAGCTTTCTTT	CSAGTGRRTEAFF
TRBV7-9	-	once	TRBJ2-1	TGTGCCAGCAGCTTCCAACTTGGGCTCAATGAGCAGTTCTTC	CASSFQLGLNEQFF
TRBV29-1	TRBD2	-	TRBJ2-1	TGCAGCGCCGCGGGAGGCCTGGATGCAGATGAGCAGTTCTTC	CSAAGGLDADEQFF
TRBV7-2	-	-	TRBJ2-3	TGTGCCAGCAGTCCGGACAGTCTCGGCACAGATACGCAGTATTTT	CASSPDSLGTDTQYF
TRBV10-2	TRBD2	-	TRBJ2-7	TGCGCCAGCAGTATTAGTTCGGCGGGAGAAGGCTACGAGCAGTACTTC	CASSISSAGEGYEQYF
TRBV4-1	-	-	TRBJ1-2	TGCGCCAGCAGCCAGCGGGGACAAAACTATGGCTACACCTTC	CASSQRGQNYGYTF
TRBV5-5	-	-	TRBJ1-3	TGTGCCAGCAGCTGGGGAAACACCATATATTTT	CASSWGNTIYF
TRBV25-1	-	-	TRBJ2-3	TGTGCCAGCAGTGAGGGTAGACAGTCCTCGGGAGATACGCAGTATTTT	CASSEGRQSSGDTQYF
TRBV7-9	-	-	TRBJ2-2	TGTGCCAGCAGTTCAGGGGGGAGAGTAAACACCGGGGAGCTGTTTTTT	CASSSGGRVNTGELFF